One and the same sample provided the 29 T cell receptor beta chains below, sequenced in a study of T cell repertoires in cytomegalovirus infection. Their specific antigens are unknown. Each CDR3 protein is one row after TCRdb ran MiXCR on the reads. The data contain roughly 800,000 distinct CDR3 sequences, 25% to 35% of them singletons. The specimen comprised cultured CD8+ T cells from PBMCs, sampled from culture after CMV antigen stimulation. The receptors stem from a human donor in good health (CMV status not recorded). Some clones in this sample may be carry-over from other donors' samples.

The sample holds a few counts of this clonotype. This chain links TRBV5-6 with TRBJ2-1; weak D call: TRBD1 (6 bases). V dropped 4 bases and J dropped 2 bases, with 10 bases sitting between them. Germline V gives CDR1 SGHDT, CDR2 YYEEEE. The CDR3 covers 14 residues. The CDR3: CASSQDRPYNEQFF. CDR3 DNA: TGTGCCAGCAGCCAGGACAGACCCTACAATGAGCAGTTCTTC. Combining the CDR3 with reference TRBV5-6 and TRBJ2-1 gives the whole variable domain DAGVTQSPTHLIKTRGQQVTLRCSPKSGHDTVSWYQQALGQGPQFIFQYYEEEERQRGNFPDRFSGHQFPNYSSELNVNALLLGDSALYLCASSQDRPYNEQFFGPGTRLTVL.

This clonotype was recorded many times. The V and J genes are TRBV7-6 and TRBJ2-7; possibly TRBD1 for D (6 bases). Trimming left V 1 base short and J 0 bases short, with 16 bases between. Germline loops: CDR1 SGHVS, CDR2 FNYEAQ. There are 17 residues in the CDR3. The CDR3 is CASSLGIGDIHSYEQYF. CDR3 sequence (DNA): TGTGCCAGCAGCTTAGGGATCGGGGACATCCACTCCTACGAGCAGTACTTC. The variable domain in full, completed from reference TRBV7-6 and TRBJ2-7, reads GAGVSQSPRYKVTKRGQDVALRCDPISGHVSLYWYRQALGQGPEFLTYFNYEAQQDKSGLPNDRFSAERPEGSISTLTIQRTEQRDSAMYRCASSLGIGDIHSYEQYFGPGTRLTVT.

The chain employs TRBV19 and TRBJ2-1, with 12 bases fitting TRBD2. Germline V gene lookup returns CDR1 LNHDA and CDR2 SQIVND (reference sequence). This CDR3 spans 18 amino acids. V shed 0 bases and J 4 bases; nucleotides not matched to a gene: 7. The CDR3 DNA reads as TGTGCCAGTAGTATAGATTTAGCGGGACTAGCGGGTTACAATGAGCAGTTCTTC. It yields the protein CASSIDLAGLAGYNEQFF.

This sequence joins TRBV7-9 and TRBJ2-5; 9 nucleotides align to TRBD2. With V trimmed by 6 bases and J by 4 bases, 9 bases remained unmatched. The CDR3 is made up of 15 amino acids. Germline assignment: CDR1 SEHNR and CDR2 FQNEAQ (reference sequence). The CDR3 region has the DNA TGTGCCAGCAGTCTACTCAAAGCGGGGGGAGAGACCCAGTACTTC. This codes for CASSLLKAGGETQYF.

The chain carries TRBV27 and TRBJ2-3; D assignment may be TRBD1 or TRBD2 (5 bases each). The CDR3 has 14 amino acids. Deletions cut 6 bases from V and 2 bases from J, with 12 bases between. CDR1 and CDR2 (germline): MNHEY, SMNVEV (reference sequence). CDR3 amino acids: CASRPGTTTDTQYF. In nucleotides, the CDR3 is TGTGCCAGCAGGCCCGGGACCACCACAGATACGCAGTATTTT.

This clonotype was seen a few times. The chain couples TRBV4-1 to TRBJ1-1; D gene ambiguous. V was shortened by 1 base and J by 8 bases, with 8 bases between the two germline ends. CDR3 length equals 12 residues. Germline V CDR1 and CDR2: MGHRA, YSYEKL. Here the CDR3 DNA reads TGCGCCAGCAGCCAAGGGGCTGAAGAAGCTTTCTTT. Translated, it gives CASSQGAEEAFF.

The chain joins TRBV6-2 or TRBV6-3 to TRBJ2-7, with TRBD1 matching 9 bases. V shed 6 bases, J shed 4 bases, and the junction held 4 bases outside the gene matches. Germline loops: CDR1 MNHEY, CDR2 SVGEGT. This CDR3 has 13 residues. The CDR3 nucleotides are TGTGCCAGCAGATCGGGACAGGGTTACGAGCAGTACGTC. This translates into CASRSGQGYEQYV.

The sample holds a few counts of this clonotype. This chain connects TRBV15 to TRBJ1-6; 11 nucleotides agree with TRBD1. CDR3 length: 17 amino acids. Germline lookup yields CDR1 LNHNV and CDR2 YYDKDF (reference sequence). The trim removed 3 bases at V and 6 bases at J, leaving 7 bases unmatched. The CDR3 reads CATSSSMGQGGNSPLHF. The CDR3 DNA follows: TGTGCCACCAGCAGTTCCATGGGACAGGGGGGTAATTCACCCCTCCACTTT.

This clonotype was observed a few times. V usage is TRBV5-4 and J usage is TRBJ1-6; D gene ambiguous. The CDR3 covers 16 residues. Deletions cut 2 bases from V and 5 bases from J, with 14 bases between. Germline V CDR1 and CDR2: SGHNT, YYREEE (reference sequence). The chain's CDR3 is CASSFGLVPDNSPLHF. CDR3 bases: TGTGCCAGCAGCTTCGGACTTGTTCCTGATAATTCACCCCTCCACTTT.

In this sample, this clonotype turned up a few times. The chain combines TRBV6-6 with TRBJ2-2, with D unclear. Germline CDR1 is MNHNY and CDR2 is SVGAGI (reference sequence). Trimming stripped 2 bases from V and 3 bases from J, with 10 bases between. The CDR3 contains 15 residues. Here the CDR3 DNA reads TGTGCCAGCAGTTACCTTTTGGGCCACACCGGGGAGCTGTTTTTT. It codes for CASSYLLGHTGELFF.

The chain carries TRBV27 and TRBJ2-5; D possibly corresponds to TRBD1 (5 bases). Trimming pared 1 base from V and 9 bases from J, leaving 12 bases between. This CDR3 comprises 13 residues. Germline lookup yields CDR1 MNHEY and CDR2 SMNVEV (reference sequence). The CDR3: CASSLYADTAQYF. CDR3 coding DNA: TGTGCCAGCAGTTTATACGCGGACACTGCCCAGTACTTC.

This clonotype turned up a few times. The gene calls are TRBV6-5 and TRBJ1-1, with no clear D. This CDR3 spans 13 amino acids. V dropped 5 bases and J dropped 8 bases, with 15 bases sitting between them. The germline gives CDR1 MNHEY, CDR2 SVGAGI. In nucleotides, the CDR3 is TGTGCCAGCAGTCCCCCCCTCACCAACGAAGCTTTCTTT. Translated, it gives CASSPPLTNEAFF.

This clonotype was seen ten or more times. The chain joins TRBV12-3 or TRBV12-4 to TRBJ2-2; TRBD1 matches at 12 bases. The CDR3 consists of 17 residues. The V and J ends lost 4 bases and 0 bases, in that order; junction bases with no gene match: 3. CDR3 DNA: TGTGCCAGCAGTTGGGACAGGGGGCTATCGAACACCGGGGAGCTGTTTTTT. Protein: CASSWDRGLSNTGELFF.

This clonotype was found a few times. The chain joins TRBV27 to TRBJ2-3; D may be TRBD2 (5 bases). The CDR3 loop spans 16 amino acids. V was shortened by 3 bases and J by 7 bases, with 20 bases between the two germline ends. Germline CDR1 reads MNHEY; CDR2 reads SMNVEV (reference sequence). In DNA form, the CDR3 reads TGTGCCAGCAGTTTGGGCCGGCGCGGGCCAGGACATACGCAGTATTTT. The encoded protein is CASSLGRRGPGHTQYF.

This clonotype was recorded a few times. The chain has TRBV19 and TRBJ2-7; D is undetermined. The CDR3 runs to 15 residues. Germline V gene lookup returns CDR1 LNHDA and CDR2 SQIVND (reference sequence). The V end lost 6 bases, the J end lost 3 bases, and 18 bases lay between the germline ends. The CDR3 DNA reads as TGTGCCAGTAGCTCCACCAAGGTCGACCTCTACGAGCAGTACTTC. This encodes CASSSTKVDLYEQYF.

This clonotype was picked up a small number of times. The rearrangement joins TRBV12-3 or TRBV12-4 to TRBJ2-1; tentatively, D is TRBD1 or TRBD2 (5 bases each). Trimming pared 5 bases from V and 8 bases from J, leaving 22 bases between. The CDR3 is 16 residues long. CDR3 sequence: CASSTTPPYGADEQFF. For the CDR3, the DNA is TGTGCCAGCAGTACCACTCCTCCTTACGGGGCCGATGAGCAGTTCTTC.

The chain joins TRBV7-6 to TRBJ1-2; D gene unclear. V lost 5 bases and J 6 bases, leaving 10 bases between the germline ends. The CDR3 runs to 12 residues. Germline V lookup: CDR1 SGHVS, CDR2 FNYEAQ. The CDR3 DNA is TGTGCCAGCAGCCCGGACCCAGATGGCTACACCTTC. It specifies CASSPDPDGYTF.

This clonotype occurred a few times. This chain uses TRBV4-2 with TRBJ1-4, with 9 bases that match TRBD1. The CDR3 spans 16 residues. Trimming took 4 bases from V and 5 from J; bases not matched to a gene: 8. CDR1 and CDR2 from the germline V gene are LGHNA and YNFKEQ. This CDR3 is CASSPEGTGRNEKLFF. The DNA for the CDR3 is TGTGCCAGCAGCCCCGAAGGGACAGGGAGAAATGAAAAACTGTTTTTT.

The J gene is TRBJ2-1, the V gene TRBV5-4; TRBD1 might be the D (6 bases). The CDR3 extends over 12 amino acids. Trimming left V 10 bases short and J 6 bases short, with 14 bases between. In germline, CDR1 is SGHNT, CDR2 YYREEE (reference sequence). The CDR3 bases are TGTGCCGTACTTAGCAGGGGCAATGAGCAGTTCTTC. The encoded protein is CAVLSRGNEQFF. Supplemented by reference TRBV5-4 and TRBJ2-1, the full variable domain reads ETGVTQSPTHLIKTRGQQVTLRCSSQSGHNTVSWYQQALGQGPQFIFQYYREEENGRGNFPPRFSGLQFPNYSSELNVNALELDDSALYLCAVLSRGNEQFFGPGTRLTVL.

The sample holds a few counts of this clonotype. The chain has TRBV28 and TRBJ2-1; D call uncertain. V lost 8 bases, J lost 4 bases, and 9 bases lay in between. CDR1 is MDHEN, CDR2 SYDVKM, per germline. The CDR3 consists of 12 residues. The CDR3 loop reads CASVDPYNEQFF. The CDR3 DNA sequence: TGTGCCAGCGTAGACCCTTACAATGAGCAGTTCTTC.

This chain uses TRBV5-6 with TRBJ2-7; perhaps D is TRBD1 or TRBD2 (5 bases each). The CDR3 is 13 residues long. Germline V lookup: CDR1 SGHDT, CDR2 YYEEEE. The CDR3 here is CASRRGRDPSMNV. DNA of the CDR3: TGTGCCAGCAGACGGGGCCGGGACCCAAGCATGAACGTC.

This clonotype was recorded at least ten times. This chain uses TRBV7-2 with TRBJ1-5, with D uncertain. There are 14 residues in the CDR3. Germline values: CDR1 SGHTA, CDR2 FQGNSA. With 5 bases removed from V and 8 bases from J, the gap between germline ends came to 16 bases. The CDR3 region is CASSLSSSSKPQHF. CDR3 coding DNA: TGTGCCAGCAGCCTAAGCTCATCCAGTAAGCCCCAGCATTTT.

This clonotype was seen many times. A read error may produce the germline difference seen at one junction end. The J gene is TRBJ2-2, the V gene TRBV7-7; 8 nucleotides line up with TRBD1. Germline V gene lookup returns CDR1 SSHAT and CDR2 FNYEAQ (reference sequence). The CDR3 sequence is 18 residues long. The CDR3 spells CASSNGQGFAANTGELFF. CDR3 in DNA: TGTGCTAGCAGCAACGGACAGGGTTTCGCCGCGAACACCGGGGAGCTGTTTTTT. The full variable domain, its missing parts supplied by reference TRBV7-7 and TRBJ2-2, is GAGVSQSPRYKVTKRGQDVTLRCDPISSHATLYWYQQALGQGPEFLTYFNYEAQPDKSGLPSDRFSAERPEGSISTLTIQRTEQRDSAMYRCASSNGQGFAANTGELFFGEGSRLTVL.

CDR3 bases: TGTGCCAGCAGCTTAGGACCCGTAACTAATGAAAAACTGTTTTTT. Protein: CASSLGPVTNEKLFF. The chain is built from TRBV7-9 and TRBJ1-4; D ambiguous. Germline assignment: CDR1 SEHNR and CDR2 FQNEAQ (reference sequence). V lost 1 base and J 1 base, leaving 7 bases between the germline ends. The CDR3 has 15 residues.

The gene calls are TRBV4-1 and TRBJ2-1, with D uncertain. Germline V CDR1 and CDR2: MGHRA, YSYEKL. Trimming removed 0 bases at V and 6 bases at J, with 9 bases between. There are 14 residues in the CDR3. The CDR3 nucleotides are TGCGCCAGCAGCCAAGAGGGATCCAGCAATGAGCAGTTCTTC. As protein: CASSQEGSSNEQFF.

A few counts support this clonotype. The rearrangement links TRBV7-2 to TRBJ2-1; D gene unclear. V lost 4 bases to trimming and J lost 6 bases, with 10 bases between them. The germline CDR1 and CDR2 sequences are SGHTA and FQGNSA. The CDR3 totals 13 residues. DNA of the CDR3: TGTGCCAGCAGCTCAAACTACGGCAATGAGCAGTTCTTC. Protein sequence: CASSSNYGNEQFF.

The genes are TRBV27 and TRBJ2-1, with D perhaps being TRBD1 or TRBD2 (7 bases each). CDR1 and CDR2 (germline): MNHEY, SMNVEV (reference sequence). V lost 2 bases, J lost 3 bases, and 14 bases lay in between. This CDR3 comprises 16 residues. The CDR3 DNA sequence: TGTGCCAGCAGTTTAGGCAGGGGGGGGCACTACAATGAGCAGTTCTTC. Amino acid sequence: CASSLGRGGHYNEQFF.

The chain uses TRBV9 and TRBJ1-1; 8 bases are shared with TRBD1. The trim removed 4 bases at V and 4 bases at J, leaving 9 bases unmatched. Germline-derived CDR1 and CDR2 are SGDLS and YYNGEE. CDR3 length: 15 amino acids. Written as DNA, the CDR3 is TGTGCCAGCAGCCCCTTCCAGGGGGCGCGCACTGAAGCTTTCTTT. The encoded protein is CASSPFQGARTEAFF.

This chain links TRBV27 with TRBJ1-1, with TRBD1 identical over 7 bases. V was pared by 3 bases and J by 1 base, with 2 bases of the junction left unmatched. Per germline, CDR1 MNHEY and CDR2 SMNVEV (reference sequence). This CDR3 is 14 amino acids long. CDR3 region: CASSFGQENTEAFF. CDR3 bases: TGTGCCAGCAGTTTTGGACAGGAGAACACTGAAGCTTTCTTT.